This TCR beta chain was documented in a study of T cell changes during pregnancy in multiple sclerosis. Here immunoSEQ multiplex PCR was the method, and the copy in TCRdb shows in-frame clones only, minus some. The data hold fewer than 65,000 clones, with roughly nine tenths observed a single time. The CDR3 is made up of 16 amino acids. Per germline, CDR1 KGHSH and CDR2 LQKENI. The V gene lost 1 base and the J gene lost 4 bases, with 16 bases spanning the gap. The specimen was CD4+ T cells from peripheral blood mononuclear cells, collected in the first trimester of pregnancy. The receptor's source is a female donor with multiple sclerosis, enrolled in a pregnancy study. The chain is built from TRBV18 and TRBJ1-1, with D hard to call. The CDR3 sequence: CASSPRLENTGTEAFF. The CDR3 DNA sequence: TGTGCCAGCTCACCACGATTGGAGAACACTGGCACTGAAGCTTTCTTT.